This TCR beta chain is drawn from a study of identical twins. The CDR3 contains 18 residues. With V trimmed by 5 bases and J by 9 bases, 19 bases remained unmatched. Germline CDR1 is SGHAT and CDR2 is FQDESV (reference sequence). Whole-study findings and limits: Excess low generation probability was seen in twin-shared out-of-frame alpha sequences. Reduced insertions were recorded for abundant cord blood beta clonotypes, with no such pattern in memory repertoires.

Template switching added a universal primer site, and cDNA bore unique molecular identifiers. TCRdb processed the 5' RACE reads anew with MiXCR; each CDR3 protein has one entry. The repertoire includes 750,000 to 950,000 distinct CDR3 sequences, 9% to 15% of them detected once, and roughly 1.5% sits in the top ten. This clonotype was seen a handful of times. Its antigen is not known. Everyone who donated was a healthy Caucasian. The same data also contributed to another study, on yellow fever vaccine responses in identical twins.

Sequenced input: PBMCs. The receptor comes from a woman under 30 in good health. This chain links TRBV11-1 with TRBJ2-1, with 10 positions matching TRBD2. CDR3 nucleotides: TGTGCCAGCAGCCTTCCTTATCGACTAGCGGGCCTGAGTGGTGAGCAGTTCTTC. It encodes CASSLPYRLAGLSGEQFF.